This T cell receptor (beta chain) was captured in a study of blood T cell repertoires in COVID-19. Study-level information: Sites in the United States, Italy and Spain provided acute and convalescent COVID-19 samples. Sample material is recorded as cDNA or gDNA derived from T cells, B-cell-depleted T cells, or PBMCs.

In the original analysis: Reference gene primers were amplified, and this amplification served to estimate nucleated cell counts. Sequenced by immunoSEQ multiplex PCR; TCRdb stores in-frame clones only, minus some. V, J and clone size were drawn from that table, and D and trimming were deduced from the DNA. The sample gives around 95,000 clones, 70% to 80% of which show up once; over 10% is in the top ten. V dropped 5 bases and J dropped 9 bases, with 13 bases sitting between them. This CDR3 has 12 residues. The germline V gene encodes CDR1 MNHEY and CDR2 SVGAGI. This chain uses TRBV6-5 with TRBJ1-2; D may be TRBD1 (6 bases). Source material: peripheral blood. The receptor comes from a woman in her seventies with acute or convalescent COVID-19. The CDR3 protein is CASSRSRGSYTF. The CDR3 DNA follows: TGTGCCAGCAGTCGTTCCAGGGGAAGCTACACCTTC.